Listed below are T cell receptor beta chains from one sample, sequenced in a study of cytomegalovirus exposure and HLA in healthy donors. This table comes from immunoSEQ multiplex PCR, and its TCRdb copy is limited to in-frame clones, with some not included. The data hold 120,000 or so clones, with around two thirds observed a single time. Sequenced: PBMCs. These receptors came from a woman aged 40 to 50 in good health and CMV-seropositive. Each CDR3 is given with its conserved first and last residue. The D gene is left open where the match is weak. Where a row states a size, it is once, few, many or the class of an expanded clone; other rows omit it.

V gene,clone size,J gene,D gene,CDR3 protein,CDR3 DNA
TRBV9,once,TRBJ1-1,.,CASSAGVQNTEAFF,TGTGCCAGCAGCGCAGGGGTCCAGAACACTGAAGCTTTCTTT
TRBV18,.,TRBJ2-2,.,CASSPREVGELFF,TGTGCCAGCTCACCAAGGGAGGTCGGGGAGCTGTTTTTT
TRBV7-2,.,TRBJ1-3,.,CASSLTPGRLFSGNTIYF,TGTGCCAGCAGCTTGACCCCGGGGAGACTTTTCTCTGGAAACACCATATATTTT
TRBV7-2,.,TRBJ1-2,.,CASSPNYQGNYGYTF,TGTGCCAGCAGCCCTAACTATCAGGGTAACTATGGCTACACCTTC
TRBV18,.,TRBJ1-1,.,CASSPRDEAFF,TGTGCCAGCTCACCAAGAGATGAAGCTTTCTTT
TRBV9,.,TRBJ1-2,.,CASSVFLANYGYTF,TGTGCCAGCAGCGTATTTTTAGCTAACTATGGCTACACCTTC
TRBV7-2,once,TRBJ1-2,.,CASSTRQTYGYTF,TGTGCCAGCAGCACCCGACAGACCTATGGCTACACCTTC
TRBV5-4,.,TRBJ2-7,TRBD2,CASSPARLAGGREQYF,TGTGCCAGCAGCCCCGCCCGGCTAGCGGGGGGACGGGAGCAGTACTTC
TRBV19,.,TRBJ1-1,.,CASSIDSTEAFF,TGTGCCAGTAGTATAGATAGCACTGAAGCTTTCTTT
TRBV4-1,.,TRBJ1-5,.,CASSQDNIQPQHF,TGCGCCAGCAGCCAAGATAATATCCAGCCCCAGCATTTT
TRBV6-5,few,TRBJ2-1,.,CASSPGGGGYNEQFF,TGTGCCAGCAGCCCCGGGGGAGGGGGGTACAATGAGCAGTTCTTC
TRBV9,.,TRBJ1-1,.,CASSVVQGREDTEAFF,TGTGCCAGCAGCGTAGTTCAGGGAAGGGAGGACACTGAAGCTTTCTTT
TRBV7-9,.,TRBJ2-2,.,CASSPWGGGKNTGELFF,TGTGCCAGCAGCCCCTGGGGAGGGGGGAAGAACACCGGGGAGCTGTTTTTT
TRBV7-9,few,TRBJ1-5,.,CASSLAGPNQPQHF,TGTGCCAGCAGCTTGGCAGGCCCCAATCAGCCCCAGCATTTT
TRBV18,few,TRBJ1-5,TRBD1,CASSPGQGISGNQPQHF,TGTGCCAGCTCACCGGGACAGGGAATATCCGGCAATCAGCCCCAGCATTTT
TRBV14,few,TRBJ1-1,TRBD1,CASSLRTGALINTEAFF,TGTGCCAGCAGCCTCCGGACAGGGGCCCTTATAAACACTGAAGCTTTCTTT
TRBV7-9,.,TRBJ2-7,.,CASSFETYEQYF,TGTGCCAGCAGCTTCGAGACTTACGAGCAGTACTTC
TRBV10-3,.,TRBJ1-5,.,CAISDGRAYNQPQHF,TGTGCCATCAGTGACGGCAGGGCCTACAATCAGCCCCAGCATTTT
TRBV12-5,.,TRBJ1-4,.,CASGSTGSNEKLFF,TGTGCTAGTGGATCGACAGGCAGTAATGAAAAACTGTTTTTT
TRBV11-2,few,TRBJ2-3,.,CASSFTGHTDTQYF,TGTGCCAGCAGCTTTACAGGGCACACAGATACGCAGTATTTT
TRBV4-3,once,TRBJ2-1,TRBD2,CASSQVGGLSYNEQFF,TGCGCCAGCAGCCAAGTCGGGGGGTTAAGTTACAATGAGCAGTTCTTC
TRBV6-4,.,TRBJ1-2,TRBD1,CATGTEGQGKPYGYTF,TGTGCCACGGGTACTGAGGGACAGGGTAAACCCTATGGCTACACCTTC
TRBV5-1,.,TRBJ1-1,TRBD1,CASSSGTGAEAFF,TGCGCCAGCAGCTCCGGGACAGGGGCTGAAGCTTTCTTT
TRBV18,many,TRBJ1-2,.,CASSPPNGGYGYTF,TGTGCCAGCTCACCACCGAACGGGGGCTATGGCTACACCTTC
TRBV4-1,.,TRBJ1-6,.,CASSQEGTSGNSPLHF,TGCGCCAGCAGCCAAGAAGGCACTTCAGGTAATTCACCCCTCCACTTT
TRBV15,.,TRBJ2-7,TRBD1,CATSRDNRGYEQYF,TGTGCCACCAGCAGAGATAACAGGGGTTACGAGCAGTACTTC
TRBV5-1,.,TRBJ2-7,.,CASSLDQTRSGEQYF,TGCGCCAGCAGCTTGGACCAGACTAGATCGGGCGAGCAGTACTTC
TRBV5-8,.,TRBJ2-5,.,CASSHLRKRSAQETQYF,TGTGCCAGCAGCCACCTCAGGAAAAGATCCGCCCAAGAGACCCAGTACTTC
TRBV4-3,.,TRBJ2-3,.,CASSQEAGTSTDTQYF,TGCGCCAGCAGCCAAGAGGCCGGGACATCTACAGATACGCAGTATTTT
TRBV19,.,TRBJ2-3,.,CAVRAASTDTQYF,TGTGCCGTCCGAGCGGCTAGCACAGATACGCAGTATTTT
TRBV19,.,TRBJ1-5,TRBD1,CASTVTGIGQPQHF,TGTGCCAGTACCGTGACAGGGATCGGCCAGCCCCAGCATTTT
TRBV7-9,.,TRBJ1-2,.,CASSLGGRVYGYTF,TGTGCCAGCAGCTTAGGGGGCAGGGTCTATGGCTACACCTTC
TRBV7-9,.,TRBJ1-6,.,CASSLNRVNSPLHF,TGTGCCAGCAGCTTAAACAGAGTTAATTCACCCCTCCACTTT
TRBV28,.,TRBJ2-1,.,CATRQAYNEQFF,TGTGCCACCAGACAGGCCTACAATGAGCAGTTCTTC
TRBV12-5,.,TRBJ2-7,TRBD2,CASGLPRGLAGDPYEQYF,TGTGCTAGTGGTTTGCCCCGGGGACTAGCGGGGGACCCCTACGAGCAGTACTTC
TRBV4-1,.,TRBJ1-1,TRBD1,CASSQSGGGVNTEAFF,TGCGCCAGCAGCCAAAGCGGAGGGGGCGTGAACACTGAAGCTTTCTTT
TRBV6-1,.,TRBJ1-5,TRBD1,CASSEGGDRTRGHF,TGTGCCAGCAGTGAAGGAGGGGACAGGACTCGGGGGCATTTT
TRBV5-4,.,TRBJ1-2,TRBD1,CASSLSRQGNYGYTF,TGTGCCAGCAGCCTCTCGCGACAGGGTAACTATGGCTACACCTTC
TRBV4-3,.,TRBJ2-1,.,CASSLRIFSEPVRRTSYNEQFF,TGCGCCAGCAGCCTACGTATATTTTCAGAGCCGGTGCGGCGGACTTCCTACAATGAGCAGTTCTTC
TRBV7-2,.,TRBJ2-1,.,CASSLDAATYNEQFF,TGTGCCAGCAGCTTAGATGCGGCAACCTACAATGAGCAGTTCTTC
TRBV4-3,.,TRBJ1-6,TRBD1,CASSLDRGSPLHF,TGCGCCAGCAGCCTGGACAGGGGTTCACCCCTCCACTTT
TRBV7-2,.,TRBJ2-2,TRBD2,CASSLSRLAGQGTGELFF,TGTGCCAGCAGCCTTTCAAGACTAGCGGGGCAGGGTACCGGGGAGCTGTTTTTT
TRBV29-1,few,TRBJ1-5,.,CSVATGTGNQPQHF,TGCAGCGTCGCAACAGGGACGGGCAATCAGCCCCAGCATTTT
TRBV7-2,few,TRBJ2-1,.,CASSLGGTTEQFF,TGTGCCAGCAGCCTCGGGGGTACTACTGAGCAGTTCTTC
TRBV18,once,TRBJ1-1,.,CASSPDSYEAFF,TGTGCCAGCTCCCCCGACTCCTATGAAGCTTTCTTT
TRBV18,.,TRBJ1-1,TRBD1,CASSPLFGTENTEAFF,TGTGCCAGCTCCCCTCTTTTCGGGACAGAGAACACTGAAGCTTTCTTT
TRBV14,.,TRBJ2-5,TRBD2,CASSQWEGKETQYF,TGTGCCAGCAGCCAGTGGGAGGGAAAAGAGACCCAGTACTTC
TRBV9,.,TRBJ2-3,.,CASSVLGPDTQYF,TGTGCCAGCAGCGTACTGGGGCCAGATACGCAGTATTTT
TRBV9,.,TRBJ1-1,.,CASSVVIVYTEAFF,TGTGCCAGCAGCGTAGTAATAGTGTACACTGAAGCTTTCTTT
TRBV7-7,.,TRBJ2-7,.,CASSLGQSSSYEQYF,TGTGCTAGCAGCCTAGGACAGTCGAGCTCCTACGAGCAGTACTTC
TRBV9,.,TRBJ1-1,.,CASSAGGVNTEAFF,TGTGCCAGCAGCGCCGGGGGTGTGAACACTGAAGCTTTCTTT
TRBV13,.,TRBJ1-1,.,CASSLQGTEAFF,TGTGCCAGCAGCCTTCAGGGGACTGAAGCTTTCTTT
TRBV25-1,.,TRBJ2-7,TRBD1,CASSAFGTGMSYEQYF,TGTGCCAGCAGTGCTTTCGGGACAGGTATGTCCTACGAGCAGTACTTC
TRBV4-3,.,TRBJ2-7,TRBD1,CASSQDLAGGDEQYF,TGCGCCAGCAGCCAAGATCTTGCAGGGGGCGACGAGCAGTACTTC
TRBV6-5,.,TRBJ1-2,TRBD1,CASGQGRGYTF,TGTGCCAGTGGACAGGGTCGAGGCTACACCTTC
TRBV7-2,.,TRBJ2-5,TRBD2,CASSSRTSGSETQYF,TGTGCCAGCAGCTCACGGACTAGCGGGTCCGAGACCCAGTACTTC
TRBV29-1,.,TRBJ1-2,.,CSAQGASYGYTF,TGCAGCGCACAGGGCGCGAGCTATGGCTACACCTTC
TRBV5-4,few,TRBJ1-1,TRBD1,CASSSGQGAGEAFF,TGTGCCAGCAGCTCCGGACAGGGGGCGGGTGAAGCTTTCTTT
TRBV5-4,.,TRBJ2-3,TRBD2,CASSSGLAGGRPITDTQYF,TGTGCCAGCAGCTCGGGACTAGCGGGGGGGCGGCCTATCACAGATACGCAGTATTTT